The 10 T cell receptor beta chains below come from one sample, sequenced in a study of PD-1 blockade in classical Hodgkin lymphoma. Some clones are missing from TCRdb's copy, which holds only in-frame ones; the method was immunoSEQ multiplex PCR. The sample gives roughly 20,000 clones, roughly three quarters of which show up once; 20% is in the top ten. This sample's time point: cycle 4 day 1 (C4D1), after six to seven weeks of nivolumab. Each patient relapsed following autologous stem cell transplantation, and prior brentuximab vedotin exposure differed. The material was peripheral blood mononuclear cells (PBMCs), obtained before the fourth cycle of nivolumab. These receptors all come from a human donor with classical Hodgkin lymphoma.

The CDR3 sequence is CASSILAGVDGYTF. The CDR3 region has the DNA TGTGCCAGTAGTATTTTGGCAGGGGTAGATGGCTACACCTTC. V gene TRBV19 combines with J gene TRBJ1-2; D perhaps matches TRBD1 (6 bases). The germline gives CDR1 LNHDA, CDR2 SQIVND (reference sequence). The length of the CDR3 is 14 residues. V lost 3 bases, J lost 6 bases, and 14 bases lay in between. The variable domain in full, with the rest retrieved from reference TRBV19 and TRBJ1-2, is DGGITQSPKYLFRKEGQNVTLSCEQNLNHDAMYWYRQDPGQGLRLIYYSQIVNDFQKGDIAEGYSVSREKKESFPLTVTSAQKNPTAFYLCASSILAGVDGYTFGSGTRLTVV.

The gene calls are TRBV4-3 and TRBJ2-7; 10 bases fit TRBD1. CDR1 is LGHNA and CDR2 is YSLEER in the germline V gene. The junction had 4 bases not matched to a gene; V was cut back by 1 base and J by 4 bases. This CDR3 spans 15 amino acids. CDR3 nucleotide sequence: TGCGCCAGCAGCCAAGGATGGACAGGGGGTTACGAGCAGTACTTC. Amino acids: CASSQGWTGGYEQYF.

The chain has TRBV10-2 and TRBJ2-5, with 8 bases fitting TRBD2. Unmatched junction bases numbered 10, after V lost 3 bases and J lost 4 bases. The CDR3 sequence is 16 residues long. CDR1 is WSHSY and CDR2 is SAAADI in the germline V gene. The CDR3 bases are TGCGCCAGCAGTGACCCGGGGGGGGGTGGACGAGAGACCCAGTACTTC. Translation: CASSDPGGGGRETQYF.

This chain links TRBV14 with TRBJ1-1; D might be TRBD1 (6 bases). The germline V gene encodes CDR1 SGHDN and CDR2 FVKESK. V was trimmed by 0 bases and J by 0 bases, leaving 14 bases between them. The CDR3 consists of 17 residues. This CDR3 is CASSQDPGGAMNTEAFF. For the CDR3, the DNA is TGTGCCAGCAGCCAAGATCCTGGGGGCGCTATGAACACTGAAGCTTTCTTT.

The rearrangement joins TRBV6-5 to TRBJ2-1; 7 bases line up with TRBD2. This CDR3 spans 14 amino acids. Per the germline V gene, CDR1 is MNHEY and CDR2 is SVGAGI. J was trimmed by 4 bases and V by 4 bases; bases with no gene match: 4. DNA for the CDR3: TGTGCCAGCAGTTCGGGACTAAAGTACAATGAGCAGTTCTTC. Its translation is CASSSGLKYNEQFF.

V usage is TRBV28 and J usage is TRBJ2-3; maybe TRBD2 (6 bases). The CDR3 totals 15 residues. The germline CDR1 and CDR2 sequences are MDHEN and SYDVKM. Trimming stripped 1 base from V and 2 bases from J, with 10 bases between. The CDR3 is CASSLSAGYTDTQYF. The CDR3 nucleotides are TGTGCCAGCAGTTTATCGGCGGGATACACAGATACGCAGTATTTT.

This clone was observed a few times. This chain connects TRBV21-1 to TRBJ1-5; the table's D call, TRBD1, has no DNA check behind it. TRBV21-1 is classified as a pseudogene. The CDR3 length is 16 residues. CDR3 in DNA: TGTGCCAGCAGCAAAAAGTCGGGACACGGCAATCAGCCCCAGCATTTT. It translates to CASSKKSGHGNQPQHF.

The V call is TRBV7-8, the J call TRBJ2-3, with D uncertain. This CDR3 is built from 13 residues. Germline values: CDR1 SGHVS, CDR2 FQNEAQ. V lost 2 bases, J lost 4 bases, and 7 bases lay in between. The CDR3 sequence is CASSLLSPDTQYF. The CDR3 bases are TGTGCCAGCAGCTTATTATCTCCAGATACGCAGTATTTT.

V usage is TRBV6-5 and J usage is TRBJ2-1; TRBD1 agrees at 8 bases. J was trimmed by 8 bases and V by 5 bases; bases with no gene match: 8. The CDR3 loop spans 14 amino acids. Per the germline V gene, CDR1 is MNHEY and CDR2 is SVGAGI. DNA of the CDR3: TGTGCCAGCAGTCTCGGACAGGGAACGTATGAGCAGTTCTTC. Protein product: CASSLGQGTYEQFF.

This chain uses TRBV11-2 with TRBJ2-3; no definite D call. V was cut by 0 bases and J by 6 bases, with 16 bases left in between. Germline values: CDR1 SGHAT, CDR2 FQNNGV. The CDR3 extends over 16 amino acids. Here the CDR3 reads CASSLESLVGIDTQYF. The CDR3, as DNA: TGTGCCAGCAGCTTAGAGTCCTTAGTAGGCATCGATACGCAGTATTTT. The whole variable domain, filled in from reference TRBV11-2 and TRBJ2-3, reads EAGVAQSPRYKIIEKRQSVAFWCNPISGHATLYWYQQILGQGPKLLIQFQNNGVVDDSQLPKDRFSAERLKGVDSTLKIQPAKLEDSAVYLCASSLESLVGIDTQYFGPGTRLTVL.